This section outlines one TCR beta chain sequence together with its context. This specimen comes from a study of blood T cell repertoires in COVID-19. Whole-study context: Acute-phase and convalescent COVID-19 samples originated in the United States, Italy and Spain. PBMCs, B-cell-depleted T cells, or T cells provided the cDNA or gDNA that made up the material.

How the authors handled the data: From reference gene primer amplification, estimates of nucleated cell counts were derived. The method was immunoSEQ multiplex PCR; TCRdb's version includes in-frame clones alone and lacks a portion of them. The D gene and trimming were derived from the DNA, and the V and J assignments and clone size from that table. The table shows about 280,000 clones, with approximately 86% occurring only once. V was trimmed by 4 bases and J by 9 bases, leaving 19 bases between them. Germline assignment: CDR1 SGHTA and CDR2 FQGTGA. The CDR3 has 14 residues. Specimen: peripheral blood. The sequence derives from a middle-aged man with active or convalescent COVID-19. This chain links TRBV7-3 with TRBJ2-7, with a tentative D call TRBD2 (5 bases). The CDR3 nucleotides read TGTGCCAGCAGCTCACCGGAAGGCCGCGGGCGGCAGTACTTC. This translates into CASSSPEGRGRQYF. Together with reference TRBV7-3 and TRBJ2-7, the CDR3 gives the full variable domain: GAGVSQTPSNKVTEKGKYVELRCDPISGHTALYWYRQSLGQGPEFLIYFQGTGAADDSGLPNDRFFAVRPEGSVSTLKIQRTERGDSAVYLCASSSPEGRGRQYFGPGTRLTVT.